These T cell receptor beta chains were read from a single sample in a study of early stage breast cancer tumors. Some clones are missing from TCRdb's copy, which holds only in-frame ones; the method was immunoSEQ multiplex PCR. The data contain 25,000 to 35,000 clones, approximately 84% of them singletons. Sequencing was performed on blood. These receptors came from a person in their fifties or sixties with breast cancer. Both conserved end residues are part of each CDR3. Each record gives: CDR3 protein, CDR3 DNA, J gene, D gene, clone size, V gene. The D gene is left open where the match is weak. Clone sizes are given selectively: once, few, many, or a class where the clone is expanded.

CDR3 protein: CASSVGGGYTF; CDR3 DNA: TGTGCCAGCAGTGTTGGGGGTGGCTACACCTTC; J gene: TRBJ1-2; D gene: NA; clone size: once; V gene: TRBV2
CDR3 protein: CASSFGTGVHNEQFF; CDR3 DNA: TGCGCCAGCAGCTTCGGGACAGGGGTCCACAATGAGCAGTTCTTC; J gene: TRBJ2-1; D gene: TRBD1; clone size: NA; V gene: TRBV5-1
CDR3 protein: CASSPGQGFSYEQYF; CDR3 DNA: TGTGCCAGCAGTCCCGGACAGGGTTTTTCCTACGAGCAGTACTTC; J gene: TRBJ2-7; D gene: TRBD1; clone size: NA; V gene: TRBV6-5
CDR3 protein: CSVDRQETQYF; CDR3 DNA: TGCAGCGTTGACAGGCAAGAGACCCAGTACTTC; J gene: TRBJ2-5; D gene: NA; clone size: NA; V gene: TRBV29-1
CDR3 protein: CASSLVTGDTAGELFF; CDR3 DNA: TGTGCCAGCAGCTTAGTTACTGGAGATACCGCCGGGGAGCTGTTTTTT; J gene: TRBJ2-2; D gene: NA; clone size: NA; V gene: TRBV7-6
CDR3 protein: CASSSSSYEQYF; CDR3 DNA: TGTGCCAGCAGCTCCTCCTCCTACGAGCAGTACTTC; J gene: TRBJ2-7; D gene: NA; clone size: NA; V gene: TRBV7-9
CDR3 protein: CASSIRDGITYEQYF; CDR3 DNA: TGTGCCAGTAGCATCCGGGACGGCATCACCTACGAGCAGTACTTC; J gene: TRBJ2-7; D gene: NA; clone size: few; V gene: TRBV2
CDR3 protein: CASSPGGRYEQYF; CDR3 DNA: TGTGCCAGTAGTCCTGGAGGGCGGTACGAGCAGTACTTC; J gene: TRBJ2-7; D gene: NA; clone size: NA; V gene: TRBV19
CDR3 protein: CASSLAVEETQYF; CDR3 DNA: TGTGCCAGCAGCTTGGCGGTAGAAGAGACCCAGTACTTC; J gene: TRBJ2-5; D gene: NA; clone size: NA; V gene: TRBV5-4
CDR3 protein: CASSVVASGASYNEQFF; CDR3 DNA: TGTGCCAGCAGCGTAGTTGCCTCGGGGGCATCCTACAATGAGCAGTTCTTC; J gene: TRBJ2-1; D gene: NA; clone size: NA; V gene: TRBV9
CDR3 protein: CSAEGYGLMNTEAFF; CDR3 DNA: TGCAGCGCTGAGGGGTATGGGCTCATGAACACTGAAGCTTTCTTT; J gene: TRBJ1-1; D gene: NA; clone size: NA; V gene: TRBV29-1
CDR3 protein: CAWSVPTGSSYEQYF; CDR3 DNA: TGTGCCTGGAGTGTACCGACAGGATCCTCCTACGAGCAGTACTTC; J gene: TRBJ2-7; D gene: NA; clone size: NA; V gene: TRBV30
CDR3 protein: CASSTTGTGEQYF; CDR3 DNA: TGTGCCAGCAGCACAACCGGGACAGGCGAGCAGTACTTC; J gene: TRBJ2-7; D gene: TRBD1; clone size: NA; V gene: TRBV5-4
CDR3 protein: CASSFKGYSNQPQHF; CDR3 DNA: TGTGCCAGCAGTTTCAAAGGGTATAGCAATCAGCCCCAGCATTTT; J gene: TRBJ1-5; D gene: NA; clone size: NA; V gene: TRBV27
CDR3 protein: CASSDSSAGPTEAFF; CDR3 DNA: TGTGCCAGCAGTGACTCGAGTGCAGGGCCCACTGAAGCTTTCTTT; J gene: TRBJ1-1; D gene: NA; clone size: NA; V gene: TRBV6-4
CDR3 protein: CASSLVGPGGEQYF; CDR3 DNA: TGTGCCAGCAGCTTAGTGGGCCCAGGGGGCGAGCAGTACTTC; J gene: TRBJ2-7; D gene: TRBD1; clone size: NA; V gene: TRBV7-8
CDR3 protein: CASSLGLDQPQHF; CDR3 DNA: TGTGCCAGCAGTTTAGGCTTAGATCAGCCCCAGCATTTT; J gene: TRBJ1-5; D gene: NA; clone size: NA; V gene: TRBV6-5
CDR3 protein: CASSQEELNTEAFF; CDR3 DNA: TGTGCCAGCAGCCAAGAAGAACTGAACACTGAAGCTTTCTTT; J gene: TRBJ1-1; D gene: NA; clone size: NA; V gene: TRBV14
CDR3 protein: CASSDPQGSGEKLFF; CDR3 DNA: TGCGCCAGCAGCGACCCTCAGGGGAGTGGTGAAAAACTGTTTTTT; J gene: TRBJ1-4; D gene: NA; clone size: NA; V gene: TRBV5-1
CDR3 protein: CASSLDPQGLSTDTQYF; CDR3 DNA: TGCGCCAGCAGCTTGGATCCCCAGGGGCTGAGCACAGATACGCAGTATTTT; J gene: TRBJ2-3; D gene: NA; clone size: NA; V gene: TRBV5-1
CDR3 protein: CASSLGGFSNQPQHF; CDR3 DNA: TGCGCCAGCAGCTTGGGCGGTTTCAGCAATCAGCCCCAGCATTTT; J gene: TRBJ1-5; D gene: NA; clone size: NA; V gene: TRBV5-1
CDR3 protein: CASSIDGRYEQYF; CDR3 DNA: TGTGCCAGTAGTATAGATGGAAGATACGAGCAGTACTTC; J gene: TRBJ2-7; D gene: NA; clone size: NA; V gene: TRBV19
CDR3 protein: CVRLAGRTDTQYF; CDR3 DNA: TGTGTGAGGCTAGCGGGGCGCACAGATACGCAGTATTTT; J gene: TRBJ2-3; D gene: TRBD2; clone size: NA; V gene: TRBV2
CDR3 protein: CASSEFVRNSNQPQHF; CDR3 DNA: TGTGCCAGCAGTGAATTCGTGCGGAACAGCAATCAGCCCCAGCATTTT; J gene: TRBJ1-5; D gene: NA; clone size: NA; V gene: TRBV6-1
CDR3 protein: CASSWTGGDQPQHF; CDR3 DNA: TGCGCCAGCAGTTGGACAGGGGGTGATCAGCCCCAGCATTTT; J gene: TRBJ1-5; D gene: TRBD1; clone size: NA; V gene: TRBV10-2
CDR3 protein: CASSPQGGYNEQFF; CDR3 DNA: TGTGCCAGCAGCCCGCAAGGGGGCTACAATGAGCAGTTCTTC; J gene: TRBJ2-1; D gene: NA; clone size: NA; V gene: TRBV7-3
CDR3 protein: CASSLKAGVEQYF; CDR3 DNA: TGTGCCAGCAGCTTAAAGGCTGGGGTCGAGCAGTACTTC; J gene: TRBJ2-7; D gene: NA; clone size: NA; V gene: TRBV7-7
CDR3 protein: CASGAGSIDTEAFF; CDR3 DNA: TGTGCCAGCGGGGCAGGGTCGATAGACACTGAAGCTTTCTTT; J gene: TRBJ1-1; D gene: NA; clone size: NA; V gene: TRBV9
CDR3 protein: CASSLAGTQGSPLHF; CDR3 DNA: TGCGCCAGCAGCTTGGCCGGGACTCAGGGTTCACCCCTCCACTTT; J gene: TRBJ1-6; D gene: NA; clone size: NA; V gene: TRBV5-1
CDR3 protein: CASSALGADYSPLHF; CDR3 DNA: TGTGCCAGCAGCGCCTTGGGGGCGGACTATTCACCCCTCCACTTT; J gene: TRBJ1-6; D gene: NA; clone size: NA; V gene: TRBV9
CDR3 protein: CASSSSAAGRGTSTDTQYF; CDR3 DNA: TGTGCCAGCAGCTCTAGTGCGGCGGGGCGGGGAACTAGCACAGATACGCAGTATTTT; J gene: TRBJ2-3; D gene: NA; clone size: few; V gene: TRBV9
CDR3 protein: CASSVLSGTGFTGELFF; CDR3 DNA: TGTGCCAGCAGCGTCTTATCCGGGACAGGGTTCACCGGGGAGCTGTTTTTT; J gene: TRBJ2-2; D gene: TRBD1; clone size: NA; V gene: TRBV9
CDR3 protein: CASSLGAGGPGTQYF; CDR3 DNA: TGTGCCAGCAGCTTAGGCGCGGGAGGGCCAGGTACGCAGTATTTT; J gene: TRBJ2-3; D gene: TRBD2; clone size: NA; V gene: TRBV7-6
CDR3 protein: CASSVWGQETQYF; CDR3 DNA: TGCGCCAGCAGCGTGTGGGGCCAAGAGACCCAGTACTTC; J gene: TRBJ2-5; D gene: NA; clone size: NA; V gene: TRBV5-1
CDR3 protein: CASSPLLTGGNTEAFF; CDR3 DNA: TGCGCCAGCAGCCCACTACTTACGGGGGGGAACACTGAAGCTTTCTTT; J gene: TRBJ1-1; D gene: NA; clone size: NA; V gene: TRBV4-1
CDR3 protein: CASSDILEQYF; CDR3 DNA: TGTGCCAGCAGTGATATCCTCGAGCAGTACTTC; J gene: TRBJ2-7; D gene: NA; clone size: NA; V gene: TRBV2
CDR3 protein: CASSLESISGYEQYF; CDR3 DNA: TGTGCCAGCAGCTTAGAATCTATTTCAGGGTACGAGCAGTACTTC; J gene: TRBJ2-7; D gene: NA; clone size: NA; V gene: TRBV7-3
CDR3 protein: CASSLFRDSYGYTF; CDR3 DNA: TGTGCCAGCAGTTTATTCCGGGACAGCTATGGCTACACCTTC; J gene: TRBJ1-2; D gene: TRBD1; clone size: NA; V gene: TRBV27
CDR3 protein: CASSLGGLAGGDTQYF; CDR3 DNA: TGTGCCAGCAGCTTAGGGGGACTAGCGGGGGGAGATACGCAGTATTTT; J gene: TRBJ2-3; D gene: TRBD2; clone size: NA; V gene: TRBV7-9
CDR3 protein: CSARDLGEQYF; CDR3 DNA: TGCAGTGCTAGAGATCTCGGCGAGCAGTACTTC; J gene: TRBJ2-7; D gene: NA; clone size: NA; V gene: TRBV20-1
CDR3 protein: CASSPRLLAGTGELFF; CDR3 DNA: TGTGCCAGCAGCCCGAGGTTACTAGCGGGCACCGGGGAGCTGTTTTTT; J gene: TRBJ2-2; D gene: TRBD2; clone size: NA; V gene: TRBV9
CDR3 protein: CASSLVWTGGAVDTQYF; CDR3 DNA: TGTGCCAGCAGCTTAGTTTGGACAGGGGGCGCGGTAGATACGCAGTATTTT; J gene: TRBJ2-3; D gene: TRBD1; clone size: NA; V gene: TRBV11-2
CDR3 protein: CASSQDGGETQYF; CDR3 DNA: TGTGCCAGCAGCCAGGACGGGGGAGAGACCCAGTACTTC; J gene: TRBJ2-5; D gene: NA; clone size: NA; V gene: TRBV11-3
CDR3 protein: CASSEDRATNSYEQYF; CDR3 DNA: TGTGCCAGCAGCGAAGACCGGGCAACGAACTCCTACGAGCAGTACTTC; J gene: TRBJ2-7; D gene: NA; clone size: NA; V gene: TRBV6-1
CDR3 protein: CASSQDSGGYRNEQFF; CDR3 DNA: TGTGCCAGCAGCCAAGATAGCGGGGGGTATCGGAATGAGCAGTTCTTC; J gene: TRBJ2-1; D gene: TRBD2; clone size: NA; V gene: TRBV4-2
CDR3 protein: CASSGTGQPAF; CDR3 DNA: TGTGCCAGCAGTGGAACCGGGCAGCCCGCCTTT; J gene: TRBJ1-1; D gene: NA; clone size: few; V gene: TRBV25-1
CDR3 protein: CASRGASEAFF; CDR3 DNA: TGTGCCAGCCGGGGGGCGTCTGAAGCTTTCTTT; J gene: TRBJ1-1; D gene: NA; clone size: NA; V gene: TRBV6-1
CDR3 protein: CASSRNSGGAETQYF; CDR3 DNA: TGTGCCAGTAGTCGGAATAGCGGGGGGGCGGAGACCCAGTACTTC; J gene: TRBJ2-5; D gene: TRBD2; clone size: once; V gene: TRBV19